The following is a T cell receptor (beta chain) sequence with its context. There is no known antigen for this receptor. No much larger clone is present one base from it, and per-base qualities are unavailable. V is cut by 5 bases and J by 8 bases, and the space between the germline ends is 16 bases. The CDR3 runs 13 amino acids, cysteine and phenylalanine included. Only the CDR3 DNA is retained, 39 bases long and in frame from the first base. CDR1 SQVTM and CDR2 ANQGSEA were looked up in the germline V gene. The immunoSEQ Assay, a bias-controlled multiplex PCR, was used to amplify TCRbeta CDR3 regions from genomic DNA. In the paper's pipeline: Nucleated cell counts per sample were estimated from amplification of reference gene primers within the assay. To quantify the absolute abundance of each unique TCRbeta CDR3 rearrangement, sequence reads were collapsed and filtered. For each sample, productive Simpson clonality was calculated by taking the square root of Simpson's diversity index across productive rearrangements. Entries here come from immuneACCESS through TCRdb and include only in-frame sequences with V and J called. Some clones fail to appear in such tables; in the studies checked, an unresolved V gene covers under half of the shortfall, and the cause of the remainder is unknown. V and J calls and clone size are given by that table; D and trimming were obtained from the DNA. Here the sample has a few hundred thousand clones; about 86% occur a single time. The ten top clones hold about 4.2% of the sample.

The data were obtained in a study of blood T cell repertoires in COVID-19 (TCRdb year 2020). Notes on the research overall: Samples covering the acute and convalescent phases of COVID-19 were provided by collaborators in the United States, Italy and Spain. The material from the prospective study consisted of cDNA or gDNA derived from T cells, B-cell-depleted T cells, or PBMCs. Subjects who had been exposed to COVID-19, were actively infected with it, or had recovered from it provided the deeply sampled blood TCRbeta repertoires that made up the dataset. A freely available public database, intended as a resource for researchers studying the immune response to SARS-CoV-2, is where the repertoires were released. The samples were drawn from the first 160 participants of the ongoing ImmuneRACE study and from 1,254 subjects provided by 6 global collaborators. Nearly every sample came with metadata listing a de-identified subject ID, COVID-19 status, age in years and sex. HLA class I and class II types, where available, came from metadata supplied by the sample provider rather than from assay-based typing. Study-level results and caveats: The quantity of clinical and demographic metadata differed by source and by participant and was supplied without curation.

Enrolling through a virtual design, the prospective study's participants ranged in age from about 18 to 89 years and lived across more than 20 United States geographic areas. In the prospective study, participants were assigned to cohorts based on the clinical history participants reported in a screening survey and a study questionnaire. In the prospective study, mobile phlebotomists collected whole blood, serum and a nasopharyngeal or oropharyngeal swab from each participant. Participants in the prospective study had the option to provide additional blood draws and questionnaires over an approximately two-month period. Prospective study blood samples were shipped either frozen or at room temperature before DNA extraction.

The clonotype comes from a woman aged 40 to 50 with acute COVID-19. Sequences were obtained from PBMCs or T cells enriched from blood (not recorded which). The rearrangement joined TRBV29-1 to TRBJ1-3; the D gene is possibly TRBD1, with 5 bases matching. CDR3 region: CSVSDRGGDTIYF. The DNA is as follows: TGCAGCGTTTCCGACAGAGGTGGTGACACCATATATTTT.